Described below is a single T cell receptor beta chain sequence and its context. Its antigen is still unknown. The entry originates in a study of T cell responses to AZD1222 COVID-19 vaccine. Sequencing used immunoSEQ multiplex PCR; TCRdb keeps in-frame clones, though not all of them. The sample lists 130,000 or so clones, 90% to 95% occurring once. Study observations and caveats: Mapped onto spike, vaccine-associated CD4 TCRs spanned it and were dominant at 160-218 and 743-854. Only a handful of AZD1222 recipients, more than five in all, had baseline seropositivity.

This specimen was peripheral blood, taken on day 0 of AZD1222 vaccination. This clonotype was sampled from an adult in good health.

CDR3 in DNA: TGTGCTAGTGGTTCCCCCTCGATCTCCTATAATTCACCCCTCCACTTT. It is translated as CASGSPSISYNSPLHF. The rearrangement links TRBV12-5 to TRBJ1-6; no definite D call. Per germline, CDR1 LGHNT and CDR2 FRNRAP. Deletions cut 4 bases from V and 0 bases from J, with 10 bases between. This CDR3 comprises 16 residues.